The rows below give T cell receptor beta chains drawn from one sample of a study of T cell responses to AZD1222 COVID-19 vaccine. Profiled with immunoSEQ multiplex PCR; TCRdb holds only in-frame clones, not every one. The sample has about 120,000 clones; roughly 90% are singletons. Sequences were derived from peripheral blood, sampled on day 0 of AZD1222 vaccination. The receptors come from an adult in good health. The CDR3 runs from the conserved cysteine through the conserved F or W. The order of the fields is V gene, J gene, D gene, CDR3 protein, CDR3 DNA. The D gene is left open where the match is weak.

>TRBV2|TRBJ1-1|.
CASDSPIDTEAFF
TGTGCCAGCGACAGTCCCATCGACACTGAAGCTTTCTTT
>TRBV29-1|TRBJ1-2|.
CSVEPYPYGYTF
TGCAGCGTTGAACCATACCCCTATGGCTACACCTTC
>TRBV27|TRBJ2-3|TRBD2
CASSLLAGGSDTQYF
TGTGCCAGCAGTTTACTAGCGGGGGGTTCAGATACGCAGTATTTT
>TRBV5-4|TRBJ2-7|.
CASSLDRSYEQYF
TGTGCCAGCAGCCTCGACCGGTCCTACGAGCAGTACTTC
>TRBV3-1/TRBV3-2|TRBJ1-1|.
CASRHTGNTEAFF
TGTGCCAGCAGACACACAGGGAACACTGAAGCTTTCTTT
>TRBV25-1|TRBJ2-3|.
CATRWGVLDTQYF
TGTGCCACCCGCTGGGGGGTCCTCGATACGCAGTATTTT
>TRBV27|TRBJ1-5|.
CASSLSFQGIDSNQPQHF
TGTGCCAGCAGTTTATCGTTTCAAGGGATTGATAGCAATCAGCCCCAGCATTTT
>TRBV11-2|TRBJ1-1|.
CASSFLSLRAPTEAFF
TGTGCCAGCAGTTTCCTAAGTCTCAGGGCCCCCACTGAAGCTTTCTTT
>TRBV20-1|TRBJ1-2|TRBD1
CSASGGTGGNYGYTF
TGCAGTGCTAGTGGGGGAACAGGGGGGAACTATGGCTACACCTTC
>TRBV5-1|TRBJ1-1|.
CASSLQQGLKNTEAFF
TGCGCCAGCAGCTTACAACAGGGACTAAAAAACACTGAAGCTTTCTTT
>TRBV6-5|TRBJ1-2|.
CASSYSGGRQTGGYTF
TGTGCCAGCAGTTACTCCGGCGGCAGACAAACGGGAGGCTACACCTTC
>TRBV3-1/TRBV3-2|TRBJ2-7|.
CASSQLDRTYEQYF
TGTGCCAGCAGCCAACTGGACAGAACCTACGAGCAGTACTTC
>TRBV5-1|TRBJ2-1|TRBD2
CASSSFAGGNPNEQFF
TGCGCCAGCAGCTCCTTCGCGGGGGGGAACCCCAATGAGCAGTTCTTC
>TRBV5-4|TRBJ2-7|TRBD1
CASSAGQGRLYEQYF
TGTGCCAGCAGCGCTGGACAGGGCAGGTTATACGAGCAGTACTTC
>TRBV10-3|TRBJ1-2|.
CAISGTENYGYTF
TGTGCCATCAGTGGGACAGAAAACTATGGCTACACCTTC
>TRBV6-5|TRBJ2-3|TRBD1
CASSYSRDSYTDTQYF
TGTGCCAGCAGTTACTCACGGGACAGCTACACAGATACGCAGTATTTT
>TRBV7-2|TRBJ2-1|.
CASSRDRISYNEQFF
TGTGCCAGCAGCCGGGACCGAATCTCCTACAATGAGCAGTTCTTC
>TRBV2|TRBJ2-2|TRBD1
CASSGQGAWTGELFF
TGTGCCAGCAGTGGACAGGGGGCATGGACCGGGGAGCTGTTTTTT